This TCR beta chain was recovered during a study of hypomethylating agent response in myelodysplastic syndrome (dated by TCRdb to 2020 to 2022). About the full investigation: Patients were treated with the hypomethylating agents azacitidine (8 of 11) or decitabine (3 of 11). TET2 was the most frequent mutation, present in about 45% of the 11 patients. Patients had a mean age of approximately 69 +/- 5.7 years, and a diploid cytogenetic profile was the most common. The cohort included fewer than ten male and a couple of female myelodysplastic syndrome patients. Response was defined as complete response or hematologic improvement, and patients meeting neither criterion were classed as non-responders. About five patients did not respond, whereas 6 or 7 responded with either complete response or hematologic improvement. Paper-wide results and their limitations: The shared GLIPH2 clusters might recognize novel MDS antigens, but this possibility was not confirmed and requires experimental validation. Only 10 to 12 patients were analyzed, so the study cohort was small. After hypomethylating agent treatment, no significant change in richness, rarefaction diversity or clonality was seen, either across all patients or within response groups. Novel clonotypes appeared more often in responders, whereas non-responders had more contracted clonotypes after treatment. Because the healthy control donors and the MDS patients were not matched by age, the comparison between MDS and healthy samples could have been affected.

T-cell subsets were not sorted, so the analysis was performed on bulk bone marrow. TCR beta CDR3 regions were immunosequenced from bone marrow of over nine myelodysplastic syndrome patients before and after hypomethylating agent therapy. Each patient contributed a baseline bone marrow plus two to three bone marrows at different post-treatment timepoints for longitudinal repertoire tracking. Whole bone marrow served as the source for genomic DNA extraction, with DNA quality checked using TapeStation, NanoDrop OneC and PicoGreen assays. Libraries were made using the immunoSEQ multiplex PCR assay. Survey resolution was used, with two replicates of around 200 ng each, totaling approximately 400 ng of DNA per sample. The hsTCRB kit detected rearranged TCRB sequences in genomic DNA using multiplex PCR primers targeting V and J genes. In the first PCR, the CDR3 region was amplified for 25 to 35 cycles with the QIAGEN Multiplex PCR Kit. Sample barcodes and Illumina adapters were added to each replicate in an approximately 8-cycle second PCR. Quantification of the pooled libraries was done with a QuantStudio 6 and the KAPA library quantification kit. Approximately 16 pM of pooled libraries was sequenced on an Illumina MiSeq using 156-cycle single-end reads plus a 15-cycle index read. The original pipeline was this. VDJdb annotation flagged under 2% of about 180,000 unique clonotypes as previously reported viral-epitope-specific. Raw reads were processed by the immunoSEQ Data Assistant and immunoSEQ Analyzer into normalized, annotated TCRB repertoires. BioAnalyzer and version 0.6.5 of the immunarch R package were the tools used for clonotype analysis. Before richness was estimated, every repertoire was downsampled to the clone count of the smallest repertoire. Fisher's exact tests classified clonotypes as expanded, contracted or novel, with novel meaning zero frequency before treatment. Significantly changed CDR3 beta sequences were clustered with GLIPH2 using simulation_depth=1000 and kmer_min_depth=3, and CDR3s shorter than five residues were excluded. The clones in this table, taken by TCRdb from immuneACCESS, are in-frame only. Not every clone is retained; where verified, under half of the shortfall comes from an unresolved V gene, and the cause of the rest is unknown. V and J calls and clone size are copied from that table; D and trimming were computed from the DNA. The sample contains around 1,800 clones, about 72% of them found a single time. Over 15% of the sample goes to the ten largest clones.

About this clone: Its recognized antigen is unknown. Qualities for individual bases were not recorded, and no much larger clone is one base off.

This specimen consisted of bone marrow, obtained before or after starting hypomethylating agent treatment for myelodysplastic syndrome (not recorded which). The sequence derives from a human donor with myelodysplastic syndrome.

This receptor carries the CDR3 CASSPGLAGSTDTQYF. The DNA sequence is as follows: TGCGCCAGCAGCCCAGGACTGGCTGGAAGCACAGATACGCAGTATTTT. Here the chain combines TRBV5-1 and TRBJ2-3; 5 matching bases give a weak D call of TRBD2. The junction carries 15 bases between V and J, which are trimmed by 4 bases and 0 bases respectively. CDR1 SGHRS and CDR2 YFSETQ are derived from the germline V gene. CDR3 length: 16 amino acids, cysteine to phenylalanine. Only the CDR3 region is kept as DNA, spanning 48 bases read in frame from base 1.